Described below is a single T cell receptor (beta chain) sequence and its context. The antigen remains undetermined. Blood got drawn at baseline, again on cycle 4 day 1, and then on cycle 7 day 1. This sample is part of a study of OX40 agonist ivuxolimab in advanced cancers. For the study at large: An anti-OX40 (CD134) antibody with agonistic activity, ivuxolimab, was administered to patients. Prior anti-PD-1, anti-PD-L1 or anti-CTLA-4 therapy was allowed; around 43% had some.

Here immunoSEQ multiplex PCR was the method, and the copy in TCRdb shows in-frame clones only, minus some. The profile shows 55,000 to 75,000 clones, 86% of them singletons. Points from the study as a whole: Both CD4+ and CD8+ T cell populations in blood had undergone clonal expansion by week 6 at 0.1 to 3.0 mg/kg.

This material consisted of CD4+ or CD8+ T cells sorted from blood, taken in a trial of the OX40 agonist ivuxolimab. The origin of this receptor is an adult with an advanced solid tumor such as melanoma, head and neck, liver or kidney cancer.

The CDR3 DNA reads as TGCGCCAGCAGCTTGTCGGGGCTAGCGGGTTCGGGTGAGCAGTTCTTC. This gives the protein CASSLSGLAGSGEQFF. This chain links TRBV5-1 with TRBJ2-1; 8 bases are shared with TRBD2. V shed 1 base and J 9 bases; nucleotides not matched to a gene: 12. CDR3 length: 16 residues. CDR1 and CDR2 (germline): SGHRS, YFSETQ.